This passage covers 8 T cell receptor beta chains from one sample sequenced in a study of OX40 agonist ivuxolimab in advanced cancers. Assay used: immunoSEQ multiplex PCR; TCRdb lists only in-frame clones, some missing. The table records about 42,000 clones, 82% of them present only once. The sample in question was CD4+ or CD8+ T cells sorted from blood, obtained in a trial of the OX40 agonist ivuxolimab. These receptors all come from an adult with an advanced solid tumor such as melanoma, head and neck, liver or kidney cancer.

The chain combines TRBV4-1 with TRBJ2-2, with D perhaps given as TRBD1 or TRBD2 (5 bases each). This CDR3 is 16 amino acids long. Trimming took off 5 bases at V and 3 bases at J, with 16 bases between the two ends. Germline CDR1 MGHRA, CDR2 YSYEKL. Here the CDR3 reads CASSSTREGYTGELFF. The CDR3 DNA follows: TGCGCCAGCAGCTCCACTCGAGAGGGGTACACCGGGGAGCTGTTTTTT.

The chain has TRBV27 and TRBJ1-2, with TRBD1 matching 9 bases. V trimming: 4 bases; J trimming: 0 bases; junction bases outside the gene matches: 9. CDR1 MNHEY and CDR2 SMNVEV come from the germline V gene (reference sequence). The CDR3 covers 17 residues. CDR3 loop: CASSWGTGSSSNYGYTF. The DNA for the CDR3 is TGTGCCAGCAGTTGGGGGACAGGGTCCTCTTCTAACTATGGCTACACCTTC.

This clone was seen only a few times. The rearrangement joins TRBV20-1 to TRBJ1-1; TRBD1 matches 8 bases. CDR3 length equals 11 residues. J lost 8 bases, V lost 4 bases, and 3 bases had no gene match. In germline, CDR1 is DFQATT, CDR2 SNEGSKA (reference sequence). CDR3 protein: CSATRTGEAFF. The CDR3 DNA follows: TGCAGTGCTACCCGGACAGGGGAAGCTTTCTTT.

The J gene is TRBJ2-1, the V gene TRBV27; a weak D match, TRBD2 (5 bases). The CDR3 runs 14 residues. V lost 9 bases and J lost 8, with 20 bases in between. From germline, CDR1 is MNHEY and CDR2 SMNVEV (reference sequence). CDR3 nucleotides: TGTGCCAGACCCTCCGGAGGTTTTAGCGATGAGCAGTTCTTC. Residues: CARPSGGFSDEQFF.

This chain connects TRBV28 to TRBJ1-2, with 7 bases matching TRBD1. CDR3 length equals 15 residues. V dropped 4 bases and J dropped 4; count of bases not matched to a gene: 9. CDR1 and CDR2 (germline): MDHEN, SYDVKM. The CDR3, as DNA: TGTGCCAGCAGTTATACGGGACAGCCAGGCTATGGCTACACCTTC. Protein product: CASSYTGQPGYGYTF.

The V call is TRBV27, the J call TRBJ2-3, with 11 nucleotides matching TRBD2. V shed 5 bases, J shed 1 base, and the junction held 14 bases outside the gene matches. CDR3 length: 19 amino acids. Germline V CDR1 and CDR2: MNHEY, SMNVEV (reference sequence). The DNA of the CDR3 is TGTGCCAGCAGTCAAAATACGGCTACACTAGCGGGAGGCACAGATACGCAGTATTTT. The encoded protein is CASSQNTATLAGGTDTQYF.

CDR3: CASSGGSYEQYF. DNA of the CDR3: TGTGCCAGCAGTGGGGGTTCCTACGAGCAGTACTTC. J is TRBJ2-7 and V is TRBV27; either TRBD1 or TRBD2 may supply D (5 bases each). Germline V gives CDR1 MNHEY, CDR2 SMNVEV (reference sequence). V dropped 5 bases and J dropped 1 base, with 6 bases sitting between them. The CDR3 covers 12 residues.

This clone has just one count. The chain joins TRBV11-2 to TRBJ2-3, with 8 bases that match TRBD1. After removal of 5 bases from V and 2 bases from J, the junction contained 6 bases not matched to a gene. Germline V gene lookup returns CDR1 SGHAT and CDR2 FQNNGV. The CDR3 spans 15 residues. Written as DNA, the CDR3 is TGTGCCAGCAGCGGGGGGACAGGACCCACAGATACGCAGTATTTT. Translation gives CASSGGTGPTDTQYF.